The 23 T cell receptor beta chains in this list originate from one sample, sequenced in a study of Ad26.COV2.S vaccination and SARS-CoV-2 variants. Assay used: immunoSEQ multiplex PCR; TCRdb lists only in-frame clones, some missing. The data contain about 460,000 clones, 89% of them seen just once; the ten biggest clones take up more than 1.5%. The treatment: about 20 received Ad26.COV2.S at low or high dose, single or two shots; about 5 received placebo; per-sample allocation not given. Following the first vaccine or placebo injection, samples were taken on day 63. Sequences were derived from peripheral blood, sampled in a trial of Ad26.COV2.S vaccine versus placebo. These receptors all come from a person between 18 and 65 years old who received the Ad26.COV2.S COVID-19 vaccine or a placebo.

The chain joins TRBV18 to TRBJ1-2, with 8 bases that match TRBD1. Germline CDR1 reads KGHSH; CDR2 reads LQKENI. J gave up 7 bases and V 0 bases, and 7 bases lay outside the gene matches. The CDR3 contains 15 residues. The CDR3 nucleotides are TGTGCCAGCTCACCACCGGGACAGGCCTGGGGTGGCTACACCTTC. It specifies CASSPPGQAWGGYTF.

CDR3 nucleotide sequence: TGTGCCTGGGGACTGGAGACCGGGGAGCTGTTTTTT. This codes for CAWGLETGELFF. The chain has TRBV30 and TRBJ2-2, with D possibly matching TRBD2 (5 bases). Germline lookup yields CDR1 GTSNPN and CDR2 SVGIG (reference sequence). The CDR3 covers 12 residues. V was pared by 5 bases and J by 5 bases, with 9 bases between.

The V and J genes are TRBV13 and TRBJ2-1, with no clear D. CDR3 length: 13 residues. Between the trimmed V and J ends, which lost 0 bases and 9 bases, there was a span of 9 bases. CDR1 and CDR2 (germline): PRHDT, FYEKMQ (reference sequence). The CDR3 DNA reads TGTGCCAGCAGCTTAGGACTCCTGAGTGAGCAGTTCTTC. Translation: CASSLGLLSEQFF. The full variable domain, with the rest looked up from reference TRBV13 and TRBJ2-1, is AAGVIQSPRHLIKEKRETATLKCYPIPRHDTVYWYQQGPGQDPQFLISFYEKMQSDKGSIPDRFSAQQFSDYHSELNMSSLELGDSALYFCASSLGLLSEQFFGPGTRLTVL.

This clone came up once. The rearrangement joins TRBV6-5 to TRBJ1-2; possible D gene TRBD1, 6 bases. Looked up from germline, CDR1 is MNHEY and CDR2 is SVGAGI. The CDR3 length is 15 residues. Trimming removed 0 bases at V and 4 bases at J, with 12 bases between. CDR3 in amino acids: CASSYSLRTAYGYTF. The DNA for the CDR3 is TGTGCCAGCAGTTACTCTCTCAGGACAGCCTATGGCTACACCTTC.

The genes are TRBV6-5 and TRBJ2-7; possible D gene TRBD2, 5 bases. Germline CDR1 MNHEY, CDR2 SVGAGI. This CDR3 is built from 12 residues. V was clipped by 8 bases and J by 6 bases, with 14 bases between them. CDR3: CASGSRLREQYF. The CDR3 coding sequence is TGTGCCAGCGGCAGTCGACTACGCGAGCAGTACTTC.

This rearrangement joins TRBV7-9 to TRBJ2-2, with a possible D match to TRBD2 (6 bases). V gave up 6 bases and J gave up 1 base, with 24 bases separating them. Per the germline V gene, CDR1 is SEHNR and CDR2 is FQNEAQ (reference sequence). This CDR3 has 19 amino acids. CDR3 DNA sequence: TGTGCCAGCAGAGAAGGTTGGGGGTATGCGGGATTGAACACCGGGGAGCTGTTTTTT. Amino acids: CASREGWGYAGLNTGELFF.

The V gene is TRBV5-1, the J gene TRBJ2-7, with TRBD1 as a possible D gene (6 bases). CDR1 is SGHRS and CDR2 is YFSETQ in the germline V gene. CDR3 size: 15 residues. The V gene lost 6 bases and the J gene lost 3 bases, with 19 bases spanning the gap. The CDR3 spells CASTIGGRYGYEQYF. The CDR3 nucleotides are TGCGCCAGCACCATTGGGGGCAGGTACGGCTACGAGCAGTACTTC.

This clone was recorded once. The genes are TRBV7-9 and TRBJ2-3; D not certain. Trimming pared 5 bases from V and 6 bases from J, leaving 6 bases between. The germline V gene has CDR1 SEHNR and CDR2 FQNEAQ (reference sequence). The CDR3 has 11 amino acids. The CDR3 reads CASSPVDTQYF. The CDR3 coding sequence is TGTGCCAGCAGCCCCGTGGATACGCAGTATTTT.

The chain combines TRBV9 with TRBJ2-3; D ambiguous. V was trimmed by 0 bases and J by 6 bases, leaving 11 bases between them. Germline V CDR1 and CDR2: SGDLS, YYNGEE. The CDR3 is 14 residues long. The CDR3 bases are TGTGCCAGCAGCGTAGCTACGGCTTGGGATACGCAGTATTTT. This translates into CASSVATAWDTQYF.

The V and J genes are TRBV4-3 and TRBJ2-2; D call uncertain. The CDR3 contains 15 residues. Trimming shortened V by 4 bases and J by 2 bases, and 11 bases separated the two germline ends. Per the germline V gene, CDR1 is LGHNA and CDR2 is YSLEER. In DNA form, the CDR3 reads TGCGCCAGCAGCCCTAGGCTACTTAACACCGGGGAGCTGTTTTTT. It translates to CASSPRLLNTGELFF.

V and J are TRBV19 and TRBJ1-2; tentatively, D is TRBD1 (5 bases). This CDR3 has 13 amino acids. V lost 5 bases, J lost 4 bases, and 11 bases lay in between. Germline lookup yields CDR1 LNHDA and CDR2 SQIVND (reference sequence). CDR3: CASSPGTVYGYTF. In DNA, the CDR3 is TGTGCCAGTAGTCCGGGGACGGTCTATGGCTACACCTTC.

This sequence joins TRBV24-1 and TRBJ2-1; TRBD2 aligns across 14 bases. V trimming: 5 bases; J trimming: 10 bases; junction bases outside the gene matches: 12. Germline V gene sequence: CDR1 KGHDR, CDR2 SFDVKD. CDR3 length equals 17 residues. CDR3: CATSGLPGLAGVEEQFF. CDR3 coding DNA: TGTGCCACCAGTGGTCTACCGGGACTAGCGGGAGTAGAGGAGCAGTTCTTC.

The chain is built from TRBV19 and TRBJ2-7; D call uncertain. Germline lookup yields CDR1 LNHDA and CDR2 SQIVND (reference sequence). The CDR3 has 15 amino acids. V was pared by 6 bases and J by 5 bases, with 20 bases between. The CDR3 here is CASRAMTGVVDEQYF. The CDR3 nucleotides read TGTGCCAGTAGAGCGATGACGGGCGTCGTGGACGAGCAGTACTTC.

The rearrangement joins TRBV7-2 to TRBJ2-3, with TRBD2 identical over 14 bases. The germline V gene encodes CDR1 SGHTA and CDR2 FQGNSA. The V segment lost 5 bases and the J segment 8 bases; nucleotides outside the gene matches: 9. This CDR3 is built from 16 residues. The CDR3 loop reads CASSTPTGTSGGTQYF. CDR3 sequence (DNA): TGTGCCAGCAGCACTCCCACCGGGACTAGCGGGGGTACGCAGTATTTT.

CDR3 loop: CASSAQTGVHEQFF. CDR3 coding DNA: TGTGCCAGTAGTGCCCAAACAGGGGTACATGAGCAGTTCTTC. This chain links TRBV19 with TRBJ2-1; 7 bases match TRBD1. CDR3 size: 14 residues. Germline loops: CDR1 LNHDA, CDR2 SQIVND (reference sequence). With 5 bases clipped from V and 8 bases from J, the junction kept 9 bases outside the gene matches.

This chain uses TRBV30 with TRBJ2-7, with D tentatively TRBD1 (6 bases). Germline V lookup: CDR1 GTSNPN, CDR2 SVGIG (reference sequence). The CDR3 is 12 residues long. Trimming removed 7 bases from V and 1 base from J, with 11 bases in between. The CDR3 protein is CASGQQSYEQYF. The CDR3 bases are TGTGCCTCAGGACAGCAATCCTACGAGCAGTACTTC. The variable domain in full, completed from reference TRBV30 and TRBJ2-7, reads SQTIHQWPATLVQPVGSPLSLECTVEGTSNPNLYWYRQAAGRGLQLLFYSVGIGQISSEVPQNLSASRPQDRQFILSSKKLLLSDSGFYLCASGQQSYEQYFGPGTRLTVT.

This clone was seen just once. The chain links TRBV10-2 to TRBJ1-5; tentatively, D is TRBD1 (5 bases). The V end lost 3 bases, the J end lost 5 bases, and 14 bases lay between the germline ends. Germline CDR1 is WSHSY and CDR2 is SAAADI. The CDR3 totals 15 residues. CDR3 sequence (DNA): TGCGCCAGCAGTGACCCGGGGCATAAAGATCAGCCCCAGCATTTT. Amino acids: CASSDPGHKDQPQHF.

The CDR3 DNA is TGTGCCAGCAGACATTTGGGCTCTCAGGGACCTGAACGAAATGGCTACACCTTC. Its translation: CASRHLGSQGPERNGYTF. The chain employs TRBV28 and TRBJ1-2; TRBD1 is a possible D gene (5 bases). Germline values: CDR1 MDHEN, CDR2 SYDVKM. V lost 6 bases and J 6 bases, leaving 29 bases between the germline ends. The CDR3 consists of 18 residues.

The chain is built from TRBV19 and TRBJ1-2, with unresolved D. Per germline, CDR1 LNHDA and CDR2 SQIVND (reference sequence). V was trimmed by 5 bases and J by 4 bases, leaving 20 bases between them. This CDR3 has 16 residues. The CDR3 protein is CASSQPGLGPIYGYTF. CDR3 nucleotide sequence: TGTGCCAGTAGTCAGCCGGGCCTAGGCCCAATCTATGGCTACACCTTC.

The chain uses TRBV19 and TRBJ1-5; the match to TRBD1 covers 7 bases. The CDR3 runs to 16 residues. V dropped 3 bases and J dropped 1; count of bases not matched to a gene: 6. Looked up from germline, CDR1 is LNHDA and CDR2 is SQIVND (reference sequence). The CDR3 DNA reads as TGTGCCAGTAGTATGAGGGGGCGCGGAAGCAATCAGCCCCAGCATTTT. The encoded protein is CASSMRGRGSNQPQHF.

This chain uses TRBV28 with TRBJ2-7; TRBD2 is a possible D gene (5 bases). V shed 4 bases and J shed 5 bases, with 21 bases lying between them. Germline V gene sequence: CDR1 MDHEN, CDR2 SYDVKM. The CDR3 is 16 amino acids. CDR3: CASSYGSSRGSNEQYF. CDR3 nucleotide sequence: TGTGCCAGCAGTTACGGTTCGTCTCGGGGATCGAACGAGCAGTACTTC.

The V gene is TRBV12-3 or TRBV12-4, the J gene TRBJ2-2; D is undetermined. The V and J ends lost 7 bases and 9 bases respectively, with 12 bases between them. The CDR3 is made up of 12 amino acids. The CDR3 bases are TGTGCCAGCAACATAGGCTCCCGGGAGCTGTTTTTT. This gives the protein CASNIGSRELFF.

DNA of the CDR3: TGTGCCAGCAGTTTATCGACAGGGGGAAGCTATGAGCAGTTCTTC. This encodes CASSLSTGGSYEQFF. The chain is built from TRBV28 and TRBJ2-1; TRBD1 matches 9 bases. Germline V gene sequence: CDR1 MDHEN, CDR2 SYDVKM. This CDR3 is built from 15 residues. The trim removed 1 base at V and 8 bases at J, leaving 6 bases unmatched.